A selection of T cell receptor beta chains follows, all from one sample in a study of shared clonotypes between healthy human individuals. The data were produced by immunoSEQ multiplex PCR, yet TCRdb's version contains in-frame clones alone and is incomplete. Found here are under 1,900,000 clones, about 98.5% of them singletons; the top ten hold 0.36%. Material: naive CD4+ T cells sorted from blood. The receptors stem from a man aged 25-45 years in good health. The CDR3 runs from the conserved cysteine through the conserved F or W. The D gene is left open where the match is weak. Not every row has a clone size; where given, it reads once, few, many or a size class.

D: TRBD1
V: TRBV28
size: once
J: TRBJ1-2
DNA: TGTGCCAGCACTCCAGGGGGCCCGGGACGGGGCTACACCTTC
CDR3: CASTPGGPGRGYTF

D: TRBD2
V: TRBV18
size: NA
J: TRBJ2-5
DNA: TGTGCCAGCTCACCACTTAACCTTCTTAGCGGGAGGATGGAGACCCAGTACTTC
CDR3: CASSPLNLLSGRMETQYF

D: TRBD1
V: TRBV6-4
size: NA
J: TRBJ2-2
DNA: TGTGCCAGCAGTCCGGACAGGAGTGGCGGGGAGCTGTTTTTT
CDR3: CASSPDRSGGELFF

D: NA
V: TRBV5-1
size: NA
J: TRBJ1-5
DNA: TGCGCCAGCAGCCGTACAGGGAATCAGCCCCAGCATTTT
CDR3: CASSRTGNQPQHF

D: NA
V: TRBV5-1
size: NA
J: TRBJ2-3
DNA: TGCGCCAGCAGCTCCGGGAAGACAAGCACAGATACGCAGTATTTT
CDR3: CASSSGKTSTDTQYF

D: NA
V: TRBV7-9
size: once
J: TRBJ1-5
DNA: TGTGCCAGCAGCTTCCGAGGCCAGCCCCAGCATTTT
CDR3: CASSFRGQPQHF

D: NA
V: TRBV5-1
size: NA
J: TRBJ2-7
DNA: TGCGCCAGCAGCTTGGTGCGGGGAGGAGCACAGTACTTC
CDR3: CASSLVRGGAQYF

D: NA
V: TRBV28
size: NA
J: TRBJ2-7
DNA: TGTGCCAGCAGTTTTCGATTGGGTGAGCAGTACTTC
CDR3: CASSFRLGEQYF

D: NA
V: TRBV2
size: once
J: TRBJ1-5
DNA: TGTGCCAGCAGTGGAGGGAATAGCAATCAGCCCCAGCATTTT
CDR3: CASSGGNSNQPQHF

D: NA
V: TRBV18
size: NA
J: TRBJ1-1
DNA: TGTGCCAGCTCACCTACGAGACTCACTGAAGCTTTCTTT
CDR3: CASSPTRLTEAFF

D: NA
V: TRBV18
size: NA
J: TRBJ1-4
DNA: TGTGCCAGCTCACCGGCGGGTGAAAAACTGTTTTTT
CDR3: CASSPAGEKLFF

D: NA
V: TRBV5-1
size: NA
J: TRBJ2-5
DNA: TGCGCCAGCAGCCCCGACTCCCAAGAGACCCAGTACTTC
CDR3: CASSPDSQETQYF

D: TRBD1
V: TRBV18
size: once
J: TRBJ2-5
DNA: TGTGCCAGCTCACCAGCCAGGGGGCGGCAAGAGACCCAGTACTTC
CDR3: CASSPARGRQETQYF

D: TRBD1
V: TRBV29-1
size: NA
J: TRBJ1-1
DNA: TGCAGCTTCAGGGGGCTGGTCACTGAAGCTTTCTTT
CDR3: CSFRGLVTEAFF

D: NA
V: TRBV11-2
size: NA
J: TRBJ2-7
DNA: TGTGCCAGCAGCTTAGACGTCTACGAGCAGTACTTC
CDR3: CASSLDVYEQYF

D: NA
V: TRBV19
size: NA
J: TRBJ2-3
DNA: TGTGCCAGTAGTATAGACAGGTACAATACGCAGTATTTT
CDR3: CASSIDRYNTQYF

D: TRBD1
V: TRBV28
size: NA
J: TRBJ1-1
DNA: TGTGCCAGCAGAGGACAGGGCAAGGCTGAAGCTTTCTTT
CDR3: CASRGQGKAEAFF

D: TRBD2
V: TRBV2
size: NA
J: TRBJ2-1
DNA: TGTGCCAGCAGCCCACTAGCGGGAGGGCTCTCCCGGTTCTTC
CDR3: CASSPLAGGLSRFF

D: NA
V: TRBV6-5
size: NA
J: TRBJ2-3
DNA: TGTGCCAGCAGTTCCTCCCATGGCACAGATACGCAGTATTTT
CDR3: CASSSSHGTDTQYF

D: NA
V: TRBV30
size: NA
J: TRBJ2-1
DNA: TGTGCCTGGAGTTCATTGAGGAGCGGCCGACGGAATGAGCAGTTCTTC
CDR3: CAWSSLRSGRRNEQFF

D: NA
V: TRBV6-1
size: NA
J: TRBJ2-7
DNA: TGTGCCACCACCAGGGATCAGGGCCACGAGCAGTACTTC
CDR3: CATTRDQGHEQYF

D: TRBD1
V: TRBV5-1
size: NA
J: TRBJ2-1
DNA: TGCGCCAGCAGCCTTCCGGGACAGGTATACAATGAGCAGTTCTTC
CDR3: CASSLPGQVYNEQFF

D: NA
V: TRBV6-6
size: NA
J: TRBJ2-7
DNA: TGTGCCAGCCTCACTAGGGAGGGGGCCGACGAGCAGTACTTC
CDR3: CASLTREGADEQYF

D: NA
V: TRBV9
size: NA
J: TRBJ2-7
DNA: TGTGCCAGCAGCGTAGCGGCAGGGGTCGACTCCTACGAGCAGTACTTC
CDR3: CASSVAAGVDSYEQYF

D: NA
V: TRBV7-2
size: once
J: TRBJ2-7
DNA: TGTGCCAGCAGCTTAATACTGAGCTCCTACGAGCAGTACTTC
CDR3: CASSLILSSYEQYF

D: NA
V: TRBV5-6
size: NA
J: TRBJ2-7
DNA: TGTGCCAGCAGCTTGGGTGCGGGGCGAACGACCTACGAGCAGTACTTC
CDR3: CASSLGAGRTTYEQYF

D: NA
V: TRBV19
size: NA
J: TRBJ1-2
DNA: TGTGCCAGTAGGACATCGGGGATGTTCAGCTATGGCTACACCTTC
CDR3: CASRTSGMFSYGYTF

D: NA
V: TRBV18
size: NA
J: TRBJ1-1
DNA: TGTGCCAGCCAGGGGTCGATGAACACTGAAGCTTTCTTT
CDR3: CASQGSMNTEAFF

D: TRBD2
V: TRBV10-3
size: NA
J: TRBJ2-7
DNA: TGTGCCATCAGTGGGACTAGCGGCTCCTACGAGCAGTACTTC
CDR3: CAISGTSGSYEQYF

D: TRBD1
V: TRBV25-1
size: NA
J: TRBJ1-1
DNA: TGTGCCAGCAGTGAATGGGGCAGGGGGCGAACTGAAGCTTTCTTT
CDR3: CASSEWGRGRTEAFF

D: NA
V: TRBV15
size: once
J: TRBJ2-7
DNA: TGTGCCACCAGTCCGTACAGATCCTCCTACGAGCAGTACTTC
CDR3: CATSPYRSSYEQYF

D: NA
V: TRBV4-3
size: NA
J: TRBJ2-1
DNA: TGCGCCAGCAGCCAATTCGTCTCCACGGCGATCCAGGGTGAGCAGTTCTTC
CDR3: CASSQFVSTAIQGEQFF

D: NA
V: TRBV18
size: NA
J: TRBJ1-1
DNA: TGTGCCAGCTCCTATAACAGTGAAGAAGCTTTCTTT
CDR3: CASSYNSEEAFF

D: NA
V: TRBV6-5
size: once
J: TRBJ1-1
DNA: TGTGCCAGCAGGCCGAATGGGGCGCGGACTGAAGCTTTCTTT
CDR3: CASRPNGARTEAFF

D: NA
V: TRBV18
size: NA
J: TRBJ1-1
DNA: TGTGCCAGCTCACCCCGGGACATTAACACTGAAGCTTTCTTT
CDR3: CASSPRDINTEAFF

D: TRBD1
V: TRBV5-3
size: once
J: TRBJ2-7
DNA: TGTGCCAGAAGCTTCGGCAGGGGGAACTACGAGCAGTACTTC
CDR3: CARSFGRGNYEQYF

D: NA
V: TRBV6-1
size: NA
J: TRBJ1-2
DNA: TGTGCCAGCAGCACAGAAAAAGGACAGAACTATGGCTACACCTTC
CDR3: CASSTEKGQNYGYTF

D: TRBD2
V: TRBV28
size: NA
J: TRBJ2-7
DNA: TGTGCCAGCAGTTCTCTCGGAGGGACAGAGCGGGAGGGCCCAGGCGAGCAGTACTTC
CDR3: CASSSLGGTEREGPGEQYF

D: NA
V: TRBV9
size: NA
J: TRBJ2-1
DNA: TGTGCCAGCAGCTCACAGGGTCAGTACAATGAGCAGTTCTTC
CDR3: CASSSQGQYNEQFF

D: NA
V: TRBV6-1
size: NA
J: TRBJ1-1
DNA: TGTGCCAGCTTTCGGGACATAAGCTCGAACACTGAAGCTTTCTTT
CDR3: CASFRDISSNTEAFF

D: NA
V: TRBV7-2
size: NA
J: TRBJ2-5
DNA: TGTGCCAGCAGCTCCTGGGCCTACCAAGAGACCCAGTACTTC
CDR3: CASSSWAYQETQYF

D: NA
V: TRBV11-3
size: NA
J: TRBJ1-1
DNA: TGTGCCAGCAGCTTTGACAGGAACACTGAAGCTTTCTTT
CDR3: CASSFDRNTEAFF

D: NA
V: TRBV28
size: NA
J: TRBJ1-1
DNA: TGTGCCAGCAGGATGACAGGACGCATGAACACTGAAGCTTTCTTT
CDR3: CASRMTGRMNTEAFF

D: NA
V: TRBV10-1
size: NA
J: TRBJ1-4
DNA: TGCGCCAGCAGTGAAGGGGTGGCTAATGAAAAACTGTTTTTT
CDR3: CASSEGVANEKLFF

D: TRBD2
V: TRBV5-1
size: NA
J: TRBJ2-7
DNA: TGCGCCAGCAGCTCGGGGCGGGGAGCTAGCGGAGCCCCTAGAGAGCAGTACTTC
CDR3: CASSSGRGASGAPREQYF

D: NA
V: TRBV19
size: NA
J: TRBJ2-5
DNA: TGTGCCAGTAGTGGCGCTCATCGGGAGACCCAGTACTTC
CDR3: CASSGAHRETQYF

D: TRBD2
V: TRBV5-8
size: NA
J: TRBJ2-5
DNA: TGTGCCAGCAGTTCCTTACTGAGACTAGCTTCTGAGACCCAGTACTTC
CDR3: CASSSLLRLASETQYF

D: TRBD1
V: TRBV5-6
size: NA
J: TRBJ2-7
DNA: TGTGCCAGCAGCTTGAAGGCAGGGGGCTCCTACGAGCAGTACTTC
CDR3: CASSLKAGGSYEQYF

D: NA
V: TRBV10-3
size: NA
J: TRBJ2-7
DNA: TGTGCCATCAGTGAAGGGCTAGCAGACGAGTACTTC
CDR3: CAISEGLADEYF

D: NA
V: TRBV29-1
size: NA
J: TRBJ2-7
DNA: TGCAGCGTTGTGGGCAGGGCCCCTGGCGAGCAGTACTTC
CDR3: CSVVGRAPGEQYF

D: NA
V: TRBV27
size: NA
J: TRBJ2-2
DNA: TGTGCCAGCGCGACCACTACGGCGGGCACCGGGGAGCTGTTTTTT
CDR3: CASATTTAGTGELFF

D: NA
V: TRBV5-1
size: NA
J: TRBJ2-4
DNA: TGCGCCAGCAGCTTAGGGGCACCTATAGCCAAAAACATTCAGTACTTC
CDR3: CASSLGAPIAKNIQYF

D: TRBD1
V: TRBV5-1
size: once
J: TRBJ2-2
DNA: TGCGCCAGCAGCTTTGGGGACAGGGATGGCACCGGGGAGCTGTTTTTT
CDR3: CASSFGDRDGTGELFF

D: NA
V: TRBV18
size: NA
J: TRBJ2-5
DNA: TGTGCCAGCTCACCACGGGGACAAGAGACCCAGTACTTC
CDR3: CASSPRGQETQYF

D: NA
V: TRBV18
size: NA
J: TRBJ2-1
DNA: TGTGCCAGCTCAGCCGGTTGGGATGAGCAGTTCTTC
CDR3: CASSAGWDEQFF

D: NA
V: TRBV9
size: NA
J: TRBJ1-1
DNA: TGTGCCAGCAGCGTAGACTCACCAGATGAAGCTTTCTTT
CDR3: CASSVDSPDEAFF

D: NA
V: TRBV27
size: NA
J: TRBJ1-3
DNA: TGTGCCAGCAGTTTAGGTTCCATACCCTCAATAGTGGGGGGCTCTGGAAACACCATATATTTT
CDR3: CASSLGSIPSIVGGSGNTIYF

D: TRBD1
V: TRBV11-3
size: NA
J: TRBJ2-2
DNA: TGTGCCAGCAGCCGTAACAGGGGGCGTACCGGGGAGCTGTTTTTT
CDR3: CASSRNRGRTGELFF

D: NA
V: TRBV4-1
size: NA
J: TRBJ1-2
DNA: TGCGCCAGCGCGGCCCCCGGGACCAAAAGGGGCTACACCTTC
CDR3: CASAAPGTKRGYTF